The TCR beta chain under discussion was sequenced for a study of blood T cell repertoires in COVID-19. The V gene lost 4 bases and the J gene lost 5 bases, with 18 bases spanning the gap. The germline CDR1 and CDR2 sequences are SQVTM and ANQGSEA. This CDR3 has 15 amino acids. Under the authors' procedure: Researchers report that nucleated cell counts were estimated from reference gene primer amplification. The repertoire was sequenced with immunoSEQ multiplex PCR; TCRdb's copy has only in-frame clones and lacks some. D and trimming come from the DNA, and the V and J calls and clone size come from that table. The top ten hold roughly 4.3% of the sample, which has just over 300,000 clones, around 87% seen once. All enrollees were roughly 18 to 100 years old and from about 25 US areas.

The sequenced sample consisted of PBMCs or T cells enriched from blood (not recorded which). The chain joins TRBV29-1 to TRBJ2-1; a possible D gene is TRBD2 (5 bases). The receptor was derived from a woman between 18 and 29 years old with acute COVID-19. CDR3 residues: CSVVPVRGPNNEQFF. The CDR3 DNA follows: TGCAGCGTTGTCCCAGTCAGAGGGCCTAACAATGAGCAGTTCTTC.